Listed here are 17 T cell receptor beta chains from one sample, sequenced in a study of glioma-infiltrating T cells (TCRdb year 2016). Sequencing was performed on an Illumina MiSeq. The iRepertoire nested amplicon-rescue multiplex PCR (arm-PCR) platform was used to amplify TCR alpha and beta CDR3 regions from RNA. Starting from the raw public reads, TCRdb applied fastp trimming at Q25, assembled clones with MiXCR and retained in-frame beta chains. Rows matching on CDR3 protein sequence are summarized as one entry with the most common DNA and genes. The sample table records more than 350,000 distinct CDR3 sequences; more than 35% of these occur just once. The ten biggest clones cover around 12% of the sample. Sequencing was carried out using glioma tissue, nonneoplastic brain tissue, or PBMCs (not recorded which). The receptor source for this set is a human donor with low-grade glioma or glioblastoma, undergoing nonglioma brain surgery, or in good health (not recorded which).

This clonotype occurred once. This sequence joins TRBV6-1 and TRBJ2-1; D might be TRBD1 or TRBD2, each matching 5 bases. CDR3 length: 14 residues. The V end was cut by 9 bases, the J end by 6 bases, with 18 bases between. Germline CDR1 and CDR2: MNHNS and SASEGT. The CDR3 nucleotides are TGTGCCAGAAAACGGGACCCTTCCATCAATGAGCAGTTCTTC. This translates into CARKRDPSINEQFF.

The chain employs TRBV7-6 and TRBJ1-1; 7 bases are shared with TRBD1. The CDR3 loop spans 12 amino acids. V gave up 4 bases and J gave up 8 bases; unmatched junction bases: 4. Germline V lookup: CDR1 SGHVS, CDR2 FNYEAQ. Written as DNA, the CDR3 is TGTGCCAGCAGCTCCCGGGACAGCGAAGCTTTCTTT. This codes for CASSSRDSEAFF.

CDR3 protein: CASSYRDRAEAFF. The DNA of the CDR3 is TGTGCCAGCAGCTACCGGGACAGAGCTGAAGCTTTCTTT. The rearrangement joins TRBV7-2 to TRBJ1-1, with 7 positions matching TRBD1. Germline-derived CDR1 and CDR2 are SGHTA and FQGNSA. The CDR3 spans 13 residues. After removal of 4 bases from V and 6 bases from J, the junction contained 5 bases not matched to a gene. Filled out from reference TRBV7-2 and TRBJ1-1, the complete variable domain reads GAGVSQSPSNKVTEKGKDVELRCDPISGHTALYWYRQSLGQGLEFLIYFQGNSAPDKSGLPSDRFSAERTGGSVSTLTIQRTQQEDSAVYLCASSYRDRAEAFFGQGTRLTVV.

Of note for this clonotype: A much larger clone is a single base away; this may be a read error. The chain carries TRBV6-2 or TRBV6-3 and TRBJ2-7, with a possible D match to TRBD2 (8 bases). Germline lookup yields CDR1 MNHEY and CDR2 SVGEGT. CDR3 length: 14 residues. The CDR3: CASSSGGGSCEQYF. Written as DNA, the CDR3 is TGTGCCAGCAGTTCGGGAGGGGGCTCCTGCGAGCAGTACTTC.

This clonotype showed up just a few times. The gene calls are TRBV7-3 and TRBJ1-5, with D possibly being TRBD1 (5 bases). The germline gives CDR1 SGHTA, CDR2 FQGTGA. The CDR3 runs to 13 residues. V was cut by 5 bases and J by 7 bases, with 12 bases left in between. The CDR3 is CASSPGPRQPQHF. CDR3 bases: TGTGCCAGCAGCCCAGGGCCGAGGCAGCCCCAGCATTTT.

Concerning this clonotype itself: A much larger clone differs from this one at a single base, so this may be a read error. The J gene is TRBJ2-3, the V gene TRBV20-1, with unresolved D. Germline V CDR1 and CDR2: DFQATT, SNEGSKA (reference sequence). Trimming pared 3 bases from V and 7 bases from J, leaving 17 bases between. This CDR3 comprises 14 residues. The CDR3: CSARVETSGYTQYF. CDR3 in DNA: TGCAGTGCTAGGGTTGAGACCTCAGGATATACGCAGTATTTT.

With respect to this clonotype: A much more abundant neighbour one base away suggests this may be a read error. The chain carries TRBV28 and TRBJ1-5, with a weak D call TRBD1 (5 bases). CDR1 is MDHEN and CDR2 is SYDVKM in the germline V gene. This CDR3 has 15 amino acids. The V end was cut by 1 base, the J end by 5 bases, with 12 bases between. The chain's CDR3 is CASSLYSGVHQPQHF. The CDR3 coding sequence is TGTGCCAGCAGTTTATACTCGGGGGTTCATCAGCCCCAGCATTTT. Supplemented by reference TRBV28 and TRBJ1-5, the full variable domain reads DVKVTQSSRYLVKRTGEKVFLECVQDMDHENMFWYRQDPGLGLRLIYFSYDVKMKEKGDIPEGYSVSREKKERFSLILESASTNQTSMYLCASSLYSGVHQPQHFGDGTRLSIL.

This sequence joins TRBV14 and TRBJ2-3, with D perhaps matching TRBD2 (5 bases). The germline V gene encodes CDR1 SGHDN and CDR2 FVKESK. The CDR3 is 17 amino acids. Trimming left V 3 bases short and J 1 base short, with 17 bases between. CDR3 bases: TGTGCCAGCAGCCACCCTCTAGCTGTGCGCGGCACAGATACGCAGTATTTT. Amino acids: CASSHPLAVRGTDTQYF.

This clonotype showed up just a few times. Sequence at one end of the junction differs from germline and may be a read error. The chain links TRBV4-1 to TRBJ2-1; no clear D gene. CDR1 is MGHRA, CDR2 YSYEKL, per germline. The CDR3 extends over 16 amino acids. CDR3 residues: CASSQDSESKYNEQFF. CDR3 bases: TGCGCCAGCAGCCAAGATTCTGAGAGCAAGTACAATGAGCAATTCTTC.

The rearrangement links TRBV25-1 to TRBJ2-1; no clear D. Germline CDR1 reads MGHDK; CDR2 reads SYGVNS. The CDR3 spans 14 residues. V was trimmed by 7 bases and J by 2 bases, leaving 12 bases between them. This chain's CDR3 is CASTDGNTYNEQFF. Written as DNA, the CDR3 is TGTGCCAGCACTGACGGAAATACCTACAATGAGCAGTTCTTC.

This clonotype was seen a handful of times. The V and J genes are TRBV7-2 and TRBJ2-2; 8 positions match TRBD1. There are 15 residues in the CDR3. Germline V lookup: CDR1 SGHTA, CDR2 FQGNSA. J lost 5 bases, V lost 5 bases, and 7 bases had no gene match. The CDR3, as DNA: TGTGCCAGCAGCCAAGGACAGGGAAGAACCGGGGAGCTGTTTTTT. Its translation: CASSQGQGRTGELFF.

Ten or more counts support this clonotype. The chain recombines TRBV20-1 with TRBJ2-3, with D perhaps matching TRBD1 (7 bases). Germline CDR1 is DFQATT and CDR2 is SNEGSKA (reference sequence). Trimming took 6 bases from V and 6 from J, leaving 22 bases between them. The CDR3 extends over 15 amino acids. Written as DNA, the CDR3 is TGCAGTGCCCCTCGCAGGGGGGCAGGGCTTGATACGCAGTATTTT. Its translation is CSAPRRGAGLDTQYF.

As for this clonotype: Being one base from a much bigger clone, this may be a read error. V gene TRBV6-1 combines with J gene TRBJ2-1; the match to TRBD2 covers 7 bases. The germline gives CDR1 MNHNS, CDR2 SASEGT. This CDR3 contains 15 residues. The CDR3 nucleotides are TGTGCAGCAGGCCCACTAACGGCGCGGGAGAATGAGCAGTTCTTC. Protein: CAAGPLTARENEQFF.

As concerns this clonotype: This clone may be a read error of a much larger clone one base away. The chain recombines TRBV27 with TRBJ1-2; the match to TRBD1 covers 9 bases. The germline V gene has CDR1 MNHEY and CDR2 SMNVEV (reference sequence). The length of the CDR3 is 15 residues. The CDR3: CASGFRQGGSYGYTF. The CDR3 DNA is TGTGCCAGCGGTTTCCGACAGGGGGGGAGCTATGGCTACACCTTC.

This clonotype has ten or more counts. The chain carries TRBV28 and TRBJ2-7; D gene uncertain. Trimming cost V 5 bases and J 3 bases, with 11 bases left between them. Germline loops: CDR1 MDHEN, CDR2 SYDVKM. There are 13 residues in the CDR3. The CDR3 here is CASSDTTGYEQYF. CDR3 bases: TGTGCCAGCAGTGATACCACTGGCTACGAGCAGTACTTC. The full variable domain, its missing parts supplied by reference TRBV28 and TRBJ2-7, is DVKVTQSSRYLVKRTGEKVFLECVQDMDHENMFWYRQDPGLGLRLIYFSYDVKMKEKGDIPEGYSVSREKKERFSLILESASTNQTSMYLCASSDTTGYEQYFGPGTRLTVT.

This chain connects TRBV5-1 to TRBJ2-7; 13 bases are shared with TRBD2. The CDR3 spans 14 residues. Germline lookup yields CDR1 SGHRS and CDR2 YFSETQ. V lost 2 bases and J lost 5; bases outside the gene matches: 1. This chain's CDR3 is CASSLLAGGDEQYF. CDR3 in DNA: TGCGCCAGCAGCTTACTAGCGGGAGGGGACGAGCAGTACTTC.

V is TRBV4-1 and J is TRBJ2-4; 14 bases agree with TRBD2. The CDR3 extends over 19 amino acids. Unmatched junction bases numbered 6, after V lost 0 bases and J lost 2 bases. Germline CDR1 is MGHRA and CDR2 is YSYEKL. CDR3 loop: CASSQEPGLAGDPKNIQYF. The CDR3 nucleotides read TGCGCCAGCAGCCAAGAGCCGGGACTAGCGGGAGATCCCAAAAACATTCAGTACTTC.